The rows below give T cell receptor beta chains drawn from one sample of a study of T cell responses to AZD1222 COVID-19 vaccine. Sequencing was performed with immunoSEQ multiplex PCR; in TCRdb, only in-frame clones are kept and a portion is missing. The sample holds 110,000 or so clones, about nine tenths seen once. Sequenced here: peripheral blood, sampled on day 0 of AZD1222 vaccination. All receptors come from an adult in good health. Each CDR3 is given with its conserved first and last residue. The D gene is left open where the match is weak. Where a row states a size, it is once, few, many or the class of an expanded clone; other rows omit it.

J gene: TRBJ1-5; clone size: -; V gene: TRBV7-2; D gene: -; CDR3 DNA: TGTGCCAGCAGCTTAGATGGCATCTATCAGCCCCAGCATTTT; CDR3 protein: CASSLDGIYQPQHF
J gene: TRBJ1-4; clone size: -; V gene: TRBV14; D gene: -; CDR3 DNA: TGTGCCAGCAGCCAAGAAGGCAGGGGAGGTGAAAAACTGTTTTTT; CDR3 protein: CASSQEGRGGEKLFF
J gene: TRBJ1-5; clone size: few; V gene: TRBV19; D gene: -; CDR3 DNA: TGTGCCAGTAGCCTCTCTTCCGGACACCCGATATATAGCAATCAGCCCCAGCATTTT; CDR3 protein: CASSLSSGHPIYSNQPQHF
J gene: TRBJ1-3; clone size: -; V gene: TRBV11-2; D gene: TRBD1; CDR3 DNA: TGTGCCAGCAGCGGATGGGACAGGCTAAACACCATATATTTT; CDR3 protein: CASSGWDRLNTIYF
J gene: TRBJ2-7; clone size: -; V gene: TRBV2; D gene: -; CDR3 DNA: TGTGCCAGCAGCAGACAGGTCATGGCCTACGAGCAGTACTTC; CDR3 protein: CASSRQVMAYEQYF
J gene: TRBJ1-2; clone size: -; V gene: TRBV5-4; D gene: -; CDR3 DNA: TGTGCCAGCAGGCCTTCTGGCAGGGAAGGGAACTATGGCTACACCTTC; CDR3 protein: CASRPSGREGNYGYTF
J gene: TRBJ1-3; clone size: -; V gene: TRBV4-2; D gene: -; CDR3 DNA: TGTGCCAGCAGCCAAGTTCTAGGGGTTGCTGGAAACACCATATATTTT; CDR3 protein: CASSQVLGVAGNTIYF
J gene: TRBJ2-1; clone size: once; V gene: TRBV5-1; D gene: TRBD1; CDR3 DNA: TGCGCCAGCAGCTCAACAGGGGGACCCTACAATGAGCAGTTCTTC; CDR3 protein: CASSSTGGPYNEQFF
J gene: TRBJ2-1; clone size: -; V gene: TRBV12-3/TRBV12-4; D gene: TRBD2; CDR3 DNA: TGTGCCAGCGGGACTAGCGGGATCAATGAGCAGTTCTTC; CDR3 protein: CASGTSGINEQFF
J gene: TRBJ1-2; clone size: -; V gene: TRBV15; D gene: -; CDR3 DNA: TGTGCCACCAGCAGAGATAACGCTAACTATGGCTACACCTTC; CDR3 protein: CATSRDNANYGYTF
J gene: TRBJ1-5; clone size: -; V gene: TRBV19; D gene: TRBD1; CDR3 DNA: TGTGCCAGTAGTATTAGTACGGAGGGGGCCTCCCGCAGAGGGCCCCAGCATTTT; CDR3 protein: CASSISTEGASRRGPQHF
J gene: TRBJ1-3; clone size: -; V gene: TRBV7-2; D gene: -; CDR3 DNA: TGTGCCAGCAGGCCAGGACAGTTTTTTCCGAACACCATATATTTT; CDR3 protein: CASRPGQFFPNTIYF
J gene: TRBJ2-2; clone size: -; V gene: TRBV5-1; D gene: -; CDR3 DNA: TGCGCCAGCAGCTTGGGGTCCAGCGCTGCCGGGGAGCTGTTTTTT; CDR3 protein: CASSLGSSAAGELFF
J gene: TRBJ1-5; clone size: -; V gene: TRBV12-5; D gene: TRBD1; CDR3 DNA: TGTGCTAGTGGTTCAGGACAGGTCTATAGCAATCAGCCCCAGCATTTT; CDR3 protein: CASGSGQVYSNQPQHF
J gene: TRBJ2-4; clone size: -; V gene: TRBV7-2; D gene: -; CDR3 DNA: TGTGCCAGCAGCTATTCGGGCGGGACCAAAAACATTCAGTACTTC; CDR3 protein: CASSYSGGTKNIQYF
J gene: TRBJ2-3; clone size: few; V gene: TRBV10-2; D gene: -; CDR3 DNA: TGCGCCAGCAGTGAGAAGTTTTGGGGCACAGATACGCAGTATTTT; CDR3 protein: CASSEKFWGTDTQYF
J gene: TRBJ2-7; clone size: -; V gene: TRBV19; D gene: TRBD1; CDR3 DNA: TGTGCCAGTAGTATTGGGGGACAGGGAGCTTTGGAGCAGTACTTC; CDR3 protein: CASSIGGQGALEQYF
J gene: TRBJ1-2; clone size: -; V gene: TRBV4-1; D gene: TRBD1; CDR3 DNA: TGCGCCAGCAGCACGAGACAGGGGCTAGCCTATGGCTACACCTTC; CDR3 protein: CASSTRQGLAYGYTF
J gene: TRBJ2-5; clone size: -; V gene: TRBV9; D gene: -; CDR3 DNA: TGTGCCAGCACGCGGGGGCGACTAGAGACCCAGTACTTC; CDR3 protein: CASTRGRLETQYF
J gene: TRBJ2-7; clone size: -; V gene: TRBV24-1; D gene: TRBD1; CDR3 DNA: TGTGCCACCAGTGACCCTGGACAGGGTAACGAGCAGTACTTC; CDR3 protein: CATSDPGQGNEQYF
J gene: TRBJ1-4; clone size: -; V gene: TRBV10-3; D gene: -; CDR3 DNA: TGTGCCATCAGAGCACAGGGAACTAATGAAAAACTGTTTTTT; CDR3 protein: CAIRAQGTNEKLFF
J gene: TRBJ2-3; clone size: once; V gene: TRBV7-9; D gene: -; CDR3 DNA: TGTGCCAGCAGCTTACATCAAGGCACAGATACGCAGTATTTT; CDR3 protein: CASSLHQGTDTQYF
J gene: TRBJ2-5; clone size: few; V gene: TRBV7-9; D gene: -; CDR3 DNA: TGTGCCAGCAGCTTCTCGGACGGTCAAGAGACCCAGTACTTC; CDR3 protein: CASSFSDGQETQYF
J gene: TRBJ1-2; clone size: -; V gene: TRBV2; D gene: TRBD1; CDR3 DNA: TGTGCCAGCAGCCGACCGACAGGGGGCTACACCTTC; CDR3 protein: CASSRPTGGYTF
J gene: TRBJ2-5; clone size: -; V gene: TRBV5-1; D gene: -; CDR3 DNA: TGCGCCAGCAGCTTGGTTTGGGGGCGGAGAGAGACCCAGTACTTC; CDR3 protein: CASSLVWGRRETQYF
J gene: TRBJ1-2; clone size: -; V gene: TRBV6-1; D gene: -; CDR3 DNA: TGTGCCAGCAGTGAAAATGGCCTTGGGTATGGCTACACCTTC; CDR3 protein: CASSENGLGYGYTF